These T cell receptor beta chains were read from a single sample in a study of blood T cell repertoires in COVID-19. Some clones are missing from TCRdb's copy, which holds only in-frame ones; the method was immunoSEQ multiplex PCR. The data show 300,000 to 350,000 clones, with about 90% seen just once and approximately 7.3% held by the top ten. Sequencing input: peripheral blood. The receptors originated from a woman aged 70-85 years with COVID-19, enrolled during active disease. Both conserved end residues are part of each CDR3. Each record gives: J gene, clone size, V gene, D gene, CDR3 protein, CDR3 DNA. A D gene is named only where the DNA matches it firmly. The size field is filled for only some rows; it gives once, few, many or a size class.

>TRBJ2-7|NA|TRBV12-3/TRBV12-4|TRBD1
CASRQTGNEQYF
TGTGCCAGCAGACAGACAGGGAACGAGCAGTACTTC
>TRBJ1-3|once|TRBV5-1|NA
CASTPGTSSDTIYF
TGCGCCAGCACCCCCGGGACATCAAGCGACACCATATATTTT
>TRBJ2-3|NA|TRBV6-6|TRBD2
CASSSGGAVADTQYF
TGTGCCAGCAGTAGCGGGGGGGCAGTTGCAGATACGCAGTATTTT
>TRBJ2-1|NA|TRBV6-5|TRBD2
CASSYLAGGTLNEQFF
TGTGCCAGCAGTTACCTAGCGGGGGGAACCCTCAATGAGCAGTTCTTC
>TRBJ1-2|NA|TRBV9|NA
CASSVGGGRDGYTF
TGTGCCAGCAGCGTAGGCGGGGGAAGGGATGGCTACACCTTC
>TRBJ1-4|NA|TRBV9|TRBD1
CASSVAGQTNEKLFF
TGTGCCAGCAGCGTAGCGGGACAGACGAATGAAAAACTGTTTTTT
>TRBJ2-1|once|TRBV30|TRBD2
CASTSGGSQQFF
TGTGCCTCGACTAGCGGGGGGTCTCAGCAGTTCTTC
>TRBJ1-2|once|TRBV7-2|NA
CASSLRDKGYGYTF
TGTGCCAGCAGCTTAAGGGACAAAGGCTATGGCTACACCTTC
>TRBJ1-4|NA|TRBV27|NA
CASSRPGKGEKLFF
TGTGCCAGCAGTAGGCCGGGGAAGGGTGAAAAACTGTTTTTT
>TRBJ2-3|NA|TRBV5-6|NA
CASSDTGEADTQYF
TGTGCCAGCAGCGATACAGGGGAGGCAGATACGCAGTATTTT
>TRBJ1-2|NA|TRBV19|TRBD1
CASSIASTGPNYGYTF
TGTGCCAGTAGTATAGCCTCGACAGGGCCCAACTATGGCTACACCTTC
>TRBJ2-7|few|TRBV28|TRBD1
CASSPGTVPHEQYF
TGTGCCAGCAGTCCCGGGACAGTCCCCCACGAGCAGTACTTC
>TRBJ1-5|once|TRBV18|TRBD1
CASSSGQGNQPQHF
TGTGCCAGCTCATCCGGACAGGGGAATCAGCCCCAGCATTTT
>TRBJ2-3|NA|TRBV5-1|TRBD1
CASSLVGQGPDTQYF
TGCGCCAGCAGCTTGGTGGGACAGGGACCAGATACGCAGTATTTT
>TRBJ1-1|once|TRBV30|NA
CAWSVQDEAFF
TGTGCCTGGAGTGTTCAGGATGAAGCTTTCTTT
>TRBJ1-6|NA|TRBV3-1/TRBV3-2|TRBD1
CATSRDRVGTLHF
TGTGCCACCAGCCGGGACAGGGTGGGGACCCTCCACTTT
>TRBJ2-2|NA|TRBV24-1|NA
CATSDSGQSNTGELFF
TGTGCCACCAGTGACTCTGGACAGTCTAACACCGGGGAGCTGTTTTTT
>TRBJ2-5|once|TRBV5-6|NA
CASSPSEGLETQYF
TGTGCCAGCAGCCCGTCAGAGGGCCTAGAGACCCAGTACTTC
>TRBJ1-1|NA|TRBV5-6|NA
CASSFYRVPTEAFF
TGTGCCAGCAGCTTCTACAGGGTTCCCACTGAAGCTTTCTTT
>TRBJ1-6|NA|TRBV19|TRBD1
CASSSGQGSSPLHF
TGTGCCAGTAGTTCCGGACAGGGGAGTTCACCCCTCCACTTT
>TRBJ1-1|NA|TRBV9|NA
CASSEGMNTEAFF
TGTGCCAGCAGCGAGGGGATGAACACTGAAGCTTTCTTT
>TRBJ2-2|NA|TRBV5-5|TRBD1
CASSSGQENTGELFF
TGTGCCAGCAGCTCAGGACAGGAGAACACCGGGGAGCTGTTTTTT
>TRBJ2-4|NA|TRBV6-6|NA
CASSPSFFINLAKNIQYF
TGTGCCAGCAGTCCTTCCTTCTTCATTAACTTAGCCAAAAACATTCAGTACTTC
>TRBJ2-1|few|TRBV10-2|NA
CASSGQGLHNEQFF
TGCGCCAGCAGTGGACAGGGACTCCACAATGAGCAGTTCTTC
>TRBJ2-1|NA|TRBV20-1|TRBD2
CSASLYAGTSSDEQFF
TGCAGTGCTAGTCTCTATGCCGGGACTAGCTCCGATGAGCAGTTCTTC
>TRBJ2-7|NA|TRBV11-2|NA
CASSYEGFSSSYEQYF
TGTGCCAGCAGCTACGAGGGCTTTTCCTCTTCCTACGAGCAGTACTTC
>TRBJ1-4|NA|TRBV19|TRBD1
CASSRDSPTNEKLFF
TGTGCCAGTAGTAGGGACAGCCCAACTAATGAAAAACTGTTTTTT
>TRBJ1-1|NA|TRBV19|NA
CASSRYTEAFF
TGTGCCAGTAGCCGGTACACTGAAGCTTTCTTT
>TRBJ2-1|NA|TRBV5-8|NA
CASSLANMQGNEQFF
TGTGCCAGCAGCTTGGCCAATATGCAGGGGAACGAGCAGTTCTTC
>TRBJ1-2|NA|TRBV2|TRBD1
CASRPRGQSYGYTF
TGTGCCAGCAGACCCAGGGGGCAGAGCTATGGCTACACCTTC
>TRBJ2-7|NA|TRBV12-3/TRBV12-4|NA
CASSLIGGYEQYF
TGTGCCAGCAGTTTGATTGGCGGTTACGAGCAGTACTTC
>TRBJ2-3|NA|TRBV3-1/TRBV3-2|TRBD2
CASSQELGGGADTQYF
TGTGCCAGCAGCCAAGAGCTCGGCGGGGGGGCAGATACGCAGTATTTT
>TRBJ2-2|NA|TRBV6-1|NA
CASSERQISLANTGELFF
TGTGCCAGCAGTGAGAGACAGATAAGCCTAGCGAACACCGGGGAGCTGTTTTTT
>TRBJ2-7|NA|TRBV27|TRBD1
CASSPRRQGRYEQYF
TGTGCCAGCAGTCCTCGACGACAGGGGCGCTACGAGCAGTACTTC
>TRBJ1-1|NA|TRBV5-5|NA
CASSLAGDLDIFMNTEAFF
TGTGCCAGCAGCTTGGCGGGGGACCTAGACATTTTCATGAACACTGAAGCTTTCTTT
>TRBJ1-1|few|TRBV23-1|TRBD1
CASSLLRDRGPEAFF
TGCGCCAGCAGTCTGCTCCGGGACAGGGGGCCTGAAGCTTTCTTT
>TRBJ1-5|NA|TRBV27|NA
CASSGTRNQPQHF
TGTGCCAGCAGCGGGACACGAAATCAGCCCCAGCATTTT
>TRBJ1-1|NA|TRBV13|NA
CASSTGTAPEGAFF
TGTGCCAGCAGCACCGGGACTGCCCCAGAAGGGGCTTTCTTT
>TRBJ2-3|NA|TRBV7-2|TRBD2
CASRRSGEKTDTQYF
TGTGCCAGCAGGAGGAGCGGGGAAAAGACAGATACGCAGTATTTT
>TRBJ1-2|once|TRBV27|TRBD1
CASSLSTTGVYGYTF
TGTGCCAGCAGTTTATCCACGACAGGGGTCTATGGCTACACCTTC
>TRBJ1-1|NA|TRBV28|NA
CASRSGVDTEAFF
TGTGCCAGCAGGTCCGGGGTGGACACTGAAGCTTTCTTT
>TRBJ2-1|NA|TRBV7-2|NA
CASSLNREGDEQFF
TGTGCCAGCAGCTTAAACAGGGAAGGTGATGAGCAGTTCTTC
>TRBJ2-5|once|TRBV7-9|NA
CASSSPAGQETQYF
TGTGCCAGCAGCTCCCCCGCAGGCCAAGAGACCCAGTACTTC
>TRBJ2-6|once|TRBV7-9|TRBD2
CASSLREGSLRTGANVLTF
TGTGCCAGCAGCTTAAGGGAGGGGTCCCTACGAACTGGGGCCAACGTCCTGACTTTC
>TRBJ1-2|NA|TRBV5-1|NA
CASSLGGTRGSDYTF
TGCGCCAGCAGCTTGGGGGGCACCCGAGGTAGTGACTACACCTTC
>TRBJ2-3|NA|TRBV19|TRBD1
CASKQGASDTQYF
TGTGCCAGTAAACAGGGGGCATCAGATACGCAGTATTTT
>TRBJ1-5|NA|TRBV30|NA
CAWSSGGNQPQHF
TGTGCCTGGAGTAGTGGGGGGAACCAGCCCCAGCATTTT
>TRBJ1-1|NA|TRBV10-1|NA
CASSEWSYTEAFF
TGCGCCAGCAGTGAGTGGAGCTACACTGAAGCTTTCTTT
>TRBJ1-2|NA|TRBV6-5|TRBD1
CASSRGQGYYGYTF
TGTGCCAGCAGTCGAGGACAGGGCTATTATGGCTACACCTTC
>TRBJ2-5|NA|TRBV19|NA
CASSIPSRQETQYF
TGTGCCAGTAGTATTCCTAGTAGACAAGAGACCCAGTACTTC
>TRBJ2-7|NA|TRBV19|TRBD1
CASRDRDRLSYEQYF
TGTGCCAGTAGGGACCGGGACAGGCTCTCCTACGAGCAGTACTTC
>TRBJ2-5|NA|TRBV5-1|TRBD2
CASSPLAGGLQETQYF
TGCGCCAGCAGCCCTTTGGCGGGGGGGCTCCAAGAGACCCAGTACTTC
>TRBJ2-7|NA|TRBV18|TRBD1
CASSPITGTGGTYEQYF
TGTGCCAGCTCACCAATAACCGGGACAGGGGGTACCTACGAGCAGTACTTC